Below are 2 T cell receptor beta chains sequenced from a single sample in a study of blood T cell repertoires in COVID-19. Sequencing used immunoSEQ multiplex PCR; TCRdb keeps in-frame clones, though not all of them. The table has approximately 150,000 clones, approximately 84% seen once. Sequences were obtained from PBMCs or T cells enriched from blood (not recorded which). Receptors were obtained from a woman aged 45-65 years with acute COVID-19.

J is TRBJ2-1 and V is TRBV7-9, with D maybe TRBD2 (5 bases). This CDR3 spans 16 amino acids. Germline-derived CDR1 and CDR2 are SEHNR and FQNEAQ (reference sequence). The germline V and J ends were trimmed by 5 bases and 0 bases, with 14 bases remaining between them. CDR3 in DNA: TGTGCCAGCAGCCTTCGGGCTGGGAGCTCCTACAATGAGCAGTTCTTC. It encodes CASSLRAGSSYNEQFF.

This chain connects TRBV11-2 to TRBJ2-6; 8 bases agree with TRBD1. The CDR3 totals 16 residues. The V gene's germline CDR1 is SGHAT and CDR2 FQNNGV. Losses at the gene ends were 5 bases for V and 2 bases for J; bases not matched to a gene: 5. The CDR3 spells CASSRTGLAGANVLTF. The CDR3 nucleotides are TGTGCCAGCAGCAGGACAGGGCTCGCTGGGGCCAACGTCCTGACTTTC.